This TCR beta chain was documented in a study of cytomegalovirus exposure and HLA in healthy donors. Study-level findings and limits: Follow-up analysis later connected one missense variant in DCLRE1C with trimming of TCR beta V- and J-genes. When analyzed later, the rates of TCR association showed variation by HLA locus, with DRB1 the most and HLA-C the fewest.

Notes on this clone: No antigen is known for it.

This CDR3 has 16 residues. Trimming cost V 3 bases and J 1 base; bases outside gene matches: 2. Germline CDR1 is KGHSH and CDR2 is LQKENI. PCR employed 60 Vbeta and 13 Jbeta primers. Clones were sequenced by immunoSEQ multiplex PCR, and TCRdb holds only the in-frame ones, with some missing. The sample has 150,000 to 200,000 clones, 70% to 85% seen once. Material: PBMCs. The sequence was obtained from a man aged 50-60 years in good health and CMV-seropositive. The chain recombines TRBV18 with TRBJ2-3; 12 bases fit TRBD2. CDR3 residues: CASSPTSGSGTDTQYF. The DNA for the CDR3 is TGTGCCAGCTCACCGACTAGCGGGAGCGGCACAGATACGCAGTATTTT.